Listed here are 25 T cell receptor beta chains from one sample, sequenced in a study of blood T cell repertoires in COVID-19. The method was immunoSEQ multiplex PCR; TCRdb's version includes in-frame clones alone and lacks a portion of them. The table includes about 380,000 clones, roughly 87% detected once. The sequenced material came from PBMCs or T cells enriched from blood (not recorded which). Every receptor here comes from a woman aged 25 to 39 who had recovered from COVID-19.

The chain links TRBV30 to TRBJ2-1, with D hard to call. In germline, CDR1 is GTSNPN, CDR2 SVGIG (reference sequence). Trimming shortened V by 0 bases and J by 7 bases, and 7 bases separated the two germline ends. The CDR3 sequence is 12 residues long. The CDR3 DNA sequence: TGTGCCTGGAGTGTATCGCGTAATGAGCAGTTCTTC. It specifies CAWSVSRNEQFF.

V and J are TRBV7-8 and TRBJ2-5, with unresolved D. The V gene lost 4 bases and the J gene lost 5 bases, with 11 bases spanning the gap. CDR1 is SGHVS, CDR2 FQNEAQ, per germline. This CDR3 has 13 amino acids. The CDR3 is CASSSLGSETQYF. Written as DNA, the CDR3 is TGTGCCAGCAGCTCCCTAGGAAGCGAGACCCAGTACTTC.

This clone was picked up one time. V usage is TRBV6-5 and J usage is TRBJ2-5; TRBD2 matches 8 bases. Germline V gives CDR1 MNHEY, CDR2 SVGAGI. Germline trimming cut 5 bases from V and 5 bases from J; bases unmatched to any gene: 10. CDR3 length: 15 amino acids. This CDR3 reads CASSKTSGGGETQYF. The DNA of the CDR3 is TGTGCCAGCAGTAAAACTAGCGGAGGGGGGGAGACCCAGTACTTC.

The genes are TRBV27 and TRBJ1-2; D remains ambiguous. Germline V gene data show CDR1 as MNHEY and CDR2 as SMNVEV (reference sequence). The CDR3 is made up of 13 amino acids. The V end was cut by 5 bases, the J end by 8 bases, with 15 bases between. The CDR3 sequence is CASSGLSLLGYTF. For the CDR3, the DNA is TGTGCCAGCAGTGGGCTCTCCCTCCTGGGCTACACCTTC.

The chain links TRBV6-5 to TRBJ1-5, with 12 bases matching TRBD1. This CDR3 has 16 residues. The germline CDR1 and CDR2 sequences are MNHEY and SVGAGI. Trimming at V came to 0 bases and at J to 7 bases, leaving 4 bases not matched to a gene. Written as DNA, the CDR3 is TGTGCCAGCAGTTACTCGGGACAGGGGGCAGAACAGCCCCAGCATTTT. Amino acid sequence: CASSYSGQGAEQPQHF.

This clone occurred once. The chain joins TRBV5-1 to TRBJ2-1, with D possibly TRBD2 on 6 matching bases. V dropped 4 bases and J dropped 8 bases, with 16 bases sitting between them. Germline loops: CDR1 SGHRS, CDR2 YFSETQ. The CDR3 sequence is 14 residues long. The CDR3 bases are TGCGCCAGCAGCCCTCGGGGGATGGGGGATGAGCAGTTCTTC. Its protein is CASSPRGMGDEQFF.

The chain uses TRBV28 and TRBJ2-5; 7 bases are shared with TRBD1. Germline lookup yields CDR1 MDHEN and CDR2 SYDVKM. The CDR3 has 12 amino acids. Trimming cost V 6 bases and J 4 bases; bases outside gene matches: 2. The CDR3 bases are TGTGCCAGCAGCTCAGGGGGAGAGACCCAGTACTTC. Encoded protein: CASSSGGETQYF. Full variable domain (outside the CDR3, taken from reference TRBV28 and TRBJ2-5): DVKVTQSSRYLVKRTGEKVFLECVQDMDHENMFWYRQDPGLGLRLIYFSYDVKMKEKGDIPEGYSVSREKKERFSLILESASTNQTSMYLCASSSGGETQYFGPGTRLLVL.

The chain has TRBV6-5 and TRBJ2-4; D is uncertain. V dropped 0 bases and J dropped 1 base, with 10 bases sitting between them. The length of the CDR3 is 16 residues. Germline lookup yields CDR1 MNHEY and CDR2 SVGAGI. The DNA of the CDR3 is TGTGCCAGCAGTTACTCTCTCGGGTTGGCCAAAAACATTCAGTACTTC. Its translation: CASSYSLGLAKNIQYF.

The CDR3 sequence is CASSMRRELSYEQYF. The DNA of the CDR3 is TGTGCCAGTAGTATGCGACGGGAACTCTCCTACGAGCAGTACTTC. The chain links TRBV19 to TRBJ2-7; possibly TRBD2 for D (5 bases). This CDR3 comprises 15 residues. Trimming cost V 3 bases and J 0 bases, with 12 bases left between them. Germline V gene lookup returns CDR1 LNHDA and CDR2 SQIVND (reference sequence).

This sequence joins TRBV7-9 and TRBJ2-5; the D gene is possibly TRBD1 (6 bases). The V end was cut by 5 bases, the J end by 3 bases, with 13 bases between. The germline V gene has CDR1 SEHNR and CDR2 FQNEAQ (reference sequence). The CDR3 is 14 residues long. In nucleotides, the CDR3 is TGTGCCAGCAGCGGGGGCGCTAGAGAAGAGACCCAGTACTTC. It translates to CASSGGAREETQYF. The entire variable domain, with the rest obtained from reference TRBV7-9 and TRBJ2-5, is as follows: DTGVSQNPRHKITKRGQNVTFRCDPISEHNRLYWYRQTLGQGPEFLTYFQNEAQLEKSRLLSDRFSAERPKGSFSTLEIQRTEQGDSAMYLCASSGGAREETQYFGPGTRLLVL.

The chain employs TRBV5-8 and TRBJ1-6; D remains unclear. This CDR3 is 14 amino acids long. The V gene lost 4 bases and the J gene lost 6 bases, with 11 bases spanning the gap. CDR1 SGHTS and CDR2 YDEGEE come from the germline V gene. The CDR3 DNA reads as TGTGCCAGCAGCCTGGACCCGGTTAATTCACCCCTCCACTTT. Translation: CASSLDPVNSPLHF.

This clone was detected only once. The chain has TRBV12-3 or TRBV12-4 and TRBJ2-3, with no clear D. The CDR3 sequence is 12 residues long. V was pared by 3 bases and J by 3 bases, with 4 bases between. The DNA for the CDR3 is TGTGCCAGCAGTTTGGCAACAGATACGCAGTATTTT. Amino acids: CASSLATDTQYF.

Concerning this clone itself: The sample has other DNA sequences that encode this CDR3 too. The chain joins TRBV7-3 to TRBJ1-1, with a tentative D call TRBD1 (5 bases). Between the trimmed V and J ends, which lost 2 bases and 1 base, there was a span of 5 bases. Germline loops: CDR1 SGHTA, CDR2 FQGTGA. This CDR3 contains 13 residues. For the CDR3, the DNA is TGTGCCAGCAGCTTACAGGGGAACACTGAAGCTTTCTTT. Residues: CASSLQGNTEAFF.

This clone has just a few counts. V usage is TRBV11-2 and J usage is TRBJ1-1; 7 nucleotides agree with TRBD1. Trimming took 5 bases from V and 6 from J; bases not matched to a gene: 12. The CDR3 contains 15 residues. CDR1 and CDR2 from the germline V gene are SGHAT and FQNNGV. CDR3 amino acids: CASSPSRQGASEAFF. CDR3 bases: TGTGCCAGCAGCCCCTCCCGACAGGGAGCTTCTGAAGCTTTCTTT.

The chain combines TRBV19 with TRBJ2-7, with 7 nucleotides matching TRBD1. The CDR3 has 13 residues. Germline trimming cut 6 bases from V and 2 bases from J; bases unmatched to any gene: 4. CDR1 is LNHDA and CDR2 is SQIVND in the germline V gene (reference sequence). Here the CDR3 reads CASRETGAYEQYF. The DNA of the CDR3 is TGTGCCAGTAGGGAAACAGGGGCCTACGAGCAGTACTTC.

CDR3 coding DNA: TGTGCCAGCAGCTACAGCCATGGCTACACCTTC. It encodes CASSYSHGYTF. The rearrangement uses TRBV6-5 and TRBJ1-2, with unresolved D. CDR3 length: 11 residues. Trimming removed 6 bases from V and 6 bases from J, with 8 bases in between. The germline V gene encodes CDR1 MNHEY and CDR2 SVGAGI.

The genes are TRBV5-4 and TRBJ2-6; TRBD2 agrees at 8 bases. V lost 4 bases to trimming and J lost 1 base; unmatched junction nucleotides: 7. This CDR3 is 17 amino acids long. The germline V gene has CDR1 SGHNT and CDR2 YYREEE (reference sequence). Here the CDR3 reads CASSTNRGGSGANVLTF. CDR3 bases: TGTGCCAGCAGCACGAACCGCGGGGGGTCTGGGGCCAACGTCCTGACTTTC.

The chain recombines TRBV6-5 with TRBJ1-5; D remains ambiguous. Germline assignment: CDR1 MNHEY and CDR2 SVGAGI. V was cut by 4 bases and J by 1 base, with 8 bases left in between. The CDR3 extends over 14 amino acids. The CDR3 loop is CASSSSSSNQPQHF. In DNA, the CDR3 is TGTGCCAGCAGTTCATCAAGCAGCAATCAGCCCCAGCATTTT.

The chain recombines TRBV9 with TRBJ1-1; 7 bases agree with TRBD1. Germline V lookup: CDR1 SGDLS, CDR2 YYNGEE. The CDR3 extends over 16 amino acids. V lost 2 bases and J lost 1; bases outside the gene matches: 8. Written as DNA, the CDR3 is TGTGCCAGCAGCGTCGGGGCAGGGGGTCCGAACACTGAAGCTTTCTTT. As protein: CASSVGAGGPNTEAFF. The full variable domain, rest sourced from reference TRBV9 and TRBJ1-1, is DSGVTQTPKHLITATGQRVTLRCSPRSGDLSVYWYQQSLDQGLQFLIQYYNGEERAKGNILERFSAQQFPDLHSELNLSSLELGDSALYFCASSVGAGGPNTEAFFGQGTRLTVV.

V gene TRBV6-5 combines with J gene TRBJ1-6; TRBD1 is a possible D gene (6 bases). Deletions cut 6 bases from V and 10 bases from J, with 16 bases between. This CDR3 comprises 14 residues. CDR1 is MNHEY and CDR2 is SVGAGI in the germline V gene. CDR3 in DNA: TGTGCCAGCAGACCGGGACACCTATTATCACCCCTCCACTTT. It encodes CASRPGHLLSPLHF.

V usage is TRBV3-1 (or the pseudogene TRBV3-2) and J usage is TRBJ2-7; tentative D call: TRBD2 (6 bases). CDR3 length: 16 amino acids. The V gene lost 0 bases and the J gene lost 1 base, with 13 bases spanning the gap. CDR1 is LGHDT and CDR2 is YNNKEL in the germline V gene (reference sequence). CDR3: CASSQEGKGLSYEQYF. CDR3 DNA sequence: TGTGCCAGCAGCCAAGAAGGCAAGGGACTGTCCTACGAGCAGTACTTC.

The chain combines TRBV5-1 with TRBJ2-7; tentative D call: TRBD2 (5 bases). Germline loops: CDR1 SGHRS, CDR2 YFSETQ. V lost 5 bases, J lost 5 bases, and 11 bases lay in between. This CDR3 has 12 residues. The CDR3 loop is CASRDLSHEQYF. The CDR3 coding sequence is TGCGCCAGCAGGGACTTATCCCACGAGCAGTACTTC.

The chain couples TRBV11-2 to TRBJ2-5; 8 bases are a match to TRBD1. Germline CDR1 reads SGHAT; CDR2 reads FQNNGV. J was trimmed by 3 bases and V by 4 bases; bases with no gene match: 4. The CDR3 runs 14 residues. The CDR3 spells CASSWTGSKETQYF. CDR3 DNA sequence: TGTGCCAGCAGCTGGACAGGGTCCAAAGAGACCCAGTACTTC.

The gene calls are TRBV28 and TRBJ1-2, with a possible D match to TRBD1 (5 bases). CDR3 length equals 10 residues. CDR1 MDHEN and CDR2 SYDVKM come from the germline V gene. The CDR3 spells CGAGQSGYTF. The DNA for the CDR3 is TGTGGGGCAGGGCAGAGCGGCTACACCTTC.

The V call is TRBV2, the J call TRBJ2-7, with no clear D. The CDR3 totals 14 residues. V shed 5 bases and J shed 3 bases, with 14 bases lying between them. Germline V gene sequence: CDR1 SNHLY, CDR2 FYNNEI. The CDR3 spells CASSPRWFNYEQYF. CDR3 coding DNA: TGTGCCAGCAGTCCGCGGTGGTTCAACTACGAGCAGTACTTC.